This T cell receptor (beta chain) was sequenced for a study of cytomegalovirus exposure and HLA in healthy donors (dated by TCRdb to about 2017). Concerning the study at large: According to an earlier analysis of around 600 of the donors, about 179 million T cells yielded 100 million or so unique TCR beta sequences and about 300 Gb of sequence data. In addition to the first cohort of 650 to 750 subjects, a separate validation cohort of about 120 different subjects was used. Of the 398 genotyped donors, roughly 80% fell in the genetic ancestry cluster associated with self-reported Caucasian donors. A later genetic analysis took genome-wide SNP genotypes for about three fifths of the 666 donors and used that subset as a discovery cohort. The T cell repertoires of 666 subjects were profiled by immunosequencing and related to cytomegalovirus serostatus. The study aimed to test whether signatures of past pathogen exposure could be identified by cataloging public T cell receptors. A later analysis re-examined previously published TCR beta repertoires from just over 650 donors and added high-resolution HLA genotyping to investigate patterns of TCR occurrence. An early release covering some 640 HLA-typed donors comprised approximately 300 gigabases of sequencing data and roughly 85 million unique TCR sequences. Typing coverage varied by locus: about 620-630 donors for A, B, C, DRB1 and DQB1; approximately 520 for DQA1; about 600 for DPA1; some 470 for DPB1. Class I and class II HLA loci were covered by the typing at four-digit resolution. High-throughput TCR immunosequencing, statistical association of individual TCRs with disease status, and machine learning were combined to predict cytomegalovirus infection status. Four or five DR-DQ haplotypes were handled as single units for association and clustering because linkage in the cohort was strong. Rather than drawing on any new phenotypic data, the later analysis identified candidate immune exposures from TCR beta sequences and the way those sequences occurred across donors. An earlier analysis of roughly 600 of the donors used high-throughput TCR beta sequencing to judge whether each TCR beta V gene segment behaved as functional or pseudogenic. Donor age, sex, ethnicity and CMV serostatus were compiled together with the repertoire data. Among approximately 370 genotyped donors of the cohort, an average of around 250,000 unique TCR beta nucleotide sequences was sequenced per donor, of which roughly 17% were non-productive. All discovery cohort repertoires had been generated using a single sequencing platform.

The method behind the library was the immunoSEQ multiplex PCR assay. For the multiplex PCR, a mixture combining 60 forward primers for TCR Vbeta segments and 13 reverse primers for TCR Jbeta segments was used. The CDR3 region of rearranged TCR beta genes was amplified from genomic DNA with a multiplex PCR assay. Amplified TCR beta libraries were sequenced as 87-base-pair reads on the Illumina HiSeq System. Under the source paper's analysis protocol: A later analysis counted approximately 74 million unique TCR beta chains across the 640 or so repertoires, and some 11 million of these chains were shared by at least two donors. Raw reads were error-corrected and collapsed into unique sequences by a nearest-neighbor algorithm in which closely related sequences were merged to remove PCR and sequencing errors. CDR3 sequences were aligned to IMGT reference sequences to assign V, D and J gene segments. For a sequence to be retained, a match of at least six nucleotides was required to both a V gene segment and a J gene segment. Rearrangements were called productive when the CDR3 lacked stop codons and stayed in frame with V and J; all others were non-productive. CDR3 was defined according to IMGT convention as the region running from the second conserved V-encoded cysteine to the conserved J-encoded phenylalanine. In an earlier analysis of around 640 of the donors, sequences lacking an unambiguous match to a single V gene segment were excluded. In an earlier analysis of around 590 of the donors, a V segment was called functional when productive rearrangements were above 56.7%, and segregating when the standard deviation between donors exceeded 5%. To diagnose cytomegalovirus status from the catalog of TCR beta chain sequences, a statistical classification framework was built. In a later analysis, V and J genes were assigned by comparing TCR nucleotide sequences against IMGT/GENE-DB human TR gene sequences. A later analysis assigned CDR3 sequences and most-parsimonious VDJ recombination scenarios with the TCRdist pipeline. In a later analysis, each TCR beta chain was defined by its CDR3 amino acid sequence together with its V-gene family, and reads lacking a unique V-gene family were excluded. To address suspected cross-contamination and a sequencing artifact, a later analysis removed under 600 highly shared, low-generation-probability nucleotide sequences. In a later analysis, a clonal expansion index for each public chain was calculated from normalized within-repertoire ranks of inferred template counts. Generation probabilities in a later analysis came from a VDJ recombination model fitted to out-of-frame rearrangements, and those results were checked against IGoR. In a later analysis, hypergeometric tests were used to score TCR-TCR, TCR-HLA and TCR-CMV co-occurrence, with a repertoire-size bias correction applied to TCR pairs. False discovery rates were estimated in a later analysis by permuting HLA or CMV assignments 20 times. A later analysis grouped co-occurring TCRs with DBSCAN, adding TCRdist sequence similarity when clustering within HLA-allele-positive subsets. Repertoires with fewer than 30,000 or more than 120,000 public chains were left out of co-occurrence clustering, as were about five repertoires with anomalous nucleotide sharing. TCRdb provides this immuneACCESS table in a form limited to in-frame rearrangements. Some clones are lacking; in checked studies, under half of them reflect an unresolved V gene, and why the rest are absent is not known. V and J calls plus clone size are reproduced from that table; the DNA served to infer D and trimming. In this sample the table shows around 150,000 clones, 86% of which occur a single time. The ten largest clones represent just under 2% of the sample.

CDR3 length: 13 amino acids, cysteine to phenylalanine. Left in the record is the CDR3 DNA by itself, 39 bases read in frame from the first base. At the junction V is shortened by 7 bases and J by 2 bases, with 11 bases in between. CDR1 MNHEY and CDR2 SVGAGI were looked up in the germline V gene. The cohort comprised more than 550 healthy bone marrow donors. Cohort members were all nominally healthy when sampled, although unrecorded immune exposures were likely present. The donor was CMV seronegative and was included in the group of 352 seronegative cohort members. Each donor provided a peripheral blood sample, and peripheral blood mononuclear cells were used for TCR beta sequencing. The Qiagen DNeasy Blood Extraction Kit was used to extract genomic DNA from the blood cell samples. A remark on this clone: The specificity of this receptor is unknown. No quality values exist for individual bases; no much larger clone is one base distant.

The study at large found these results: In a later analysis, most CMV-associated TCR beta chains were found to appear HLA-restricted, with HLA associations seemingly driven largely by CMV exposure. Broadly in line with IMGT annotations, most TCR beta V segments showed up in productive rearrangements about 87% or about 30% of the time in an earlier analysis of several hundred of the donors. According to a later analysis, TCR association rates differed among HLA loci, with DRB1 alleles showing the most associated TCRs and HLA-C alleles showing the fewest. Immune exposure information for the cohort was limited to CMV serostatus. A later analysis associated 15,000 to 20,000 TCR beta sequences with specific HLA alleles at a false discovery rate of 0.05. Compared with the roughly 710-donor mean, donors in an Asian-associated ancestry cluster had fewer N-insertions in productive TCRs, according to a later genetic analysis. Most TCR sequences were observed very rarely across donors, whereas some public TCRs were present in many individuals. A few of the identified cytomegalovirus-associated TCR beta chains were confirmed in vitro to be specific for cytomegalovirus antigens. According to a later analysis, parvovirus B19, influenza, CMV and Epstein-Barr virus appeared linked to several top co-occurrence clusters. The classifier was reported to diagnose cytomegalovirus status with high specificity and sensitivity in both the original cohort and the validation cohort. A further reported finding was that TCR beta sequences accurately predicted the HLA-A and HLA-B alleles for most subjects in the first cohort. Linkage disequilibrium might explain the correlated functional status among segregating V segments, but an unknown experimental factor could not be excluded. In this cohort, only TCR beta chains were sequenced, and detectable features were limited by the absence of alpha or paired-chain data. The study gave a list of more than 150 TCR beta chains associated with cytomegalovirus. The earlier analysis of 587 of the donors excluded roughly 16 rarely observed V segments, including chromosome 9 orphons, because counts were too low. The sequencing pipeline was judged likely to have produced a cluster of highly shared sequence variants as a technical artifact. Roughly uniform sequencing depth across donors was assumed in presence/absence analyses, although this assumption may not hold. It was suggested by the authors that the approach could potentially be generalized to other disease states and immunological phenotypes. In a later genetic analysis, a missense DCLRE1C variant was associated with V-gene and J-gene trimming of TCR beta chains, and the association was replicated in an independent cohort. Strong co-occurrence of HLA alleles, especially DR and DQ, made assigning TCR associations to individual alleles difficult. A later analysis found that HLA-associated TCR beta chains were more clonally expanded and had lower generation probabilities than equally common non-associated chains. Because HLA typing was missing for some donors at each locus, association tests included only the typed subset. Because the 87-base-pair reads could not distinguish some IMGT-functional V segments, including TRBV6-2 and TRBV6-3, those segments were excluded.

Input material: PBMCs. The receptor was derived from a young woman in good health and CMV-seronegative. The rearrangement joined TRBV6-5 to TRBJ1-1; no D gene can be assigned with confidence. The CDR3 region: CASTRTLNTEAFF. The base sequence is TGTGCCAGCACTCGCACCCTAAACACTGAAGCTTTCTTT.